This T cell receptor beta chain was recovered during a study of T-cell memory formation after mild COVID-19. About the research overall: TCR clusters mostly belonged to single donors. Findings of the study overall: What remained unconfirmed was the SARS-CoV-2 specificity of second-wave clones peaking on day 37. CD4+ contracting clones lay mainly in CM and EM, CD8+ ones in EMRA. Contracting clones from day 15 to 85 had balanced CD4/CD8; later expanders favoured CD4+.

TCRdb processed the 5' RACE reads anew with MiXCR; each CDR3 protein has one entry. The table records around 150,000 distinct CDR3 sequences, about 14% of them present only once. This clonotype turned up a few times. Its antigen is not identified. Sequencing was done on a sample of PBMCs or a T cell subset sorted from them (not recorded which). The clonotype originates from an adult woman who had mild COVID-19 (a few samples of this study predate the infection). Cell type and time point are not known.

The CDR3 sequence is CASSQDRGWMNTEAFF. In DNA form, the CDR3 reads TGTGCCAGCAGTCAAGACAGGGGTTGGATGAACACTGAAGCTTTCTTT. The chain combines TRBV7-9 with TRBJ1-1, with TRBD1 matching over 8 bases. V shed 6 bases and J 0 bases; nucleotides not matched to a gene: 9. This CDR3 has 16 amino acids. Germline V gene data show CDR1 as SEHNR and CDR2 as FQNEAQ (reference sequence).